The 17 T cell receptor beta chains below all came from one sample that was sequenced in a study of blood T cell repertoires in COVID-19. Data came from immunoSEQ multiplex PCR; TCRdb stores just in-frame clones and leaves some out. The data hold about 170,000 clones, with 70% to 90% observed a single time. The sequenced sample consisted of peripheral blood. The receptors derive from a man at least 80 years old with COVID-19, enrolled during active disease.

The CDR3 DNA is TGTGCCAGCAGCTTAACGGGACAGGGGAACACCGGGGAGCTGTTTTTT. As protein: CASSLTGQGNTGELFF. The genes are TRBV5-6 and TRBJ2-2; 9 nucleotides match TRBD1. CDR3 length equals 16 residues. Per germline, CDR1 SGHDT and CDR2 YYEEEE. J was trimmed by 1 base and V by 2 bases; bases with no gene match: 3.

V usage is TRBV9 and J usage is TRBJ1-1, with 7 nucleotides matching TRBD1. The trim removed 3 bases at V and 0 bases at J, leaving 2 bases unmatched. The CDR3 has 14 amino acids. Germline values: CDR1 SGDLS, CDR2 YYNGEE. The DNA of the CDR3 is TGTGCCAGCAGCGCGGGGACAGTGAACACTGAAGCTTTCTTT. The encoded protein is CASSAGTVNTEAFF.

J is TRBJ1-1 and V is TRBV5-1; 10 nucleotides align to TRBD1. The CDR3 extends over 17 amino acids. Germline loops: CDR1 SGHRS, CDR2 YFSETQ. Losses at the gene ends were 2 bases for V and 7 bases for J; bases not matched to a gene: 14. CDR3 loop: CASSFGEVRDRGSEAFF. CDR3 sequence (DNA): TGCGCCAGCAGCTTTGGCGAGGTGAGGGACAGGGGCAGTGAAGCTTTCTTT. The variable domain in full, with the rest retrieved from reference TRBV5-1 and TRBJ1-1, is KAGVTQTPRYLIKTRGQQVTLSCSPISGHRSVSWYQQTPGQGLQFLFEYFSETQRNKGNFPGRFSGRQFSNSRSEMNVSTLELGDSALYLCASSFGEVRDRGSEAFFGQGTRLTVV.

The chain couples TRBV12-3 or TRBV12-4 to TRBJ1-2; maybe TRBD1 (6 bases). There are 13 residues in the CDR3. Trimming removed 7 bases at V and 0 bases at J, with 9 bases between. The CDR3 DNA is TGTGCCAGCAAACAGGGACCTAACTATGGCTACACCTTC. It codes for CASKQGPNYGYTF.

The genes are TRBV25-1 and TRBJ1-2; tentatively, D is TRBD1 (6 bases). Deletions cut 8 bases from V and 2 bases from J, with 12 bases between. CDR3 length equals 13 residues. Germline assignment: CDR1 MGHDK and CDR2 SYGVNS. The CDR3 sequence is CASLSTGNYGYTF. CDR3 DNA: TGTGCCAGCCTCTCTACAGGGAACTATGGCTACACCTTC.

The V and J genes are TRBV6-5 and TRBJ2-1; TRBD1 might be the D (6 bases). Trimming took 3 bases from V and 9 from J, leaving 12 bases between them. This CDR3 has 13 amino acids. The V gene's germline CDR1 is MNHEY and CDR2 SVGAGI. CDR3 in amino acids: CASSYNRAGEQFF. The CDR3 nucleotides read TGTGCCAGCAGTTATAACAGGGCCGGTGAGCAGTTCTTC.

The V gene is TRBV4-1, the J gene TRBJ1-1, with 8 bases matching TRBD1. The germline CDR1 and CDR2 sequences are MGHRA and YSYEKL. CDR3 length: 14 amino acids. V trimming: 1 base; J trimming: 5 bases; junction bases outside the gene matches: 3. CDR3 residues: CASSQGTGRTEAFF. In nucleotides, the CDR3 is TGCGCCAGCAGCCAAGGGACAGGGCGGACTGAAGCTTTCTTT.

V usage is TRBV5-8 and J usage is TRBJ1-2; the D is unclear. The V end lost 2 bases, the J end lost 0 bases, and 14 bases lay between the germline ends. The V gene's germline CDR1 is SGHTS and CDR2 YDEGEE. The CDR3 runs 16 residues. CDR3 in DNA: TGTGCCAGCAGCTTCGCACCAACCCCGGCTAACTATGGCTACACCTTC. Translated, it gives CASSFAPTPANYGYTF.

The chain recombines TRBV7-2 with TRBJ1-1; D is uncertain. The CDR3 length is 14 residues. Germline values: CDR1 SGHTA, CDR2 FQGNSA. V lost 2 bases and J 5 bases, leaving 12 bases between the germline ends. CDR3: CASSLLEGGTEAFF. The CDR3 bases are TGTGCCAGCAGCTTATTGGAGGGTGGGACTGAAGCTTTCTTT.

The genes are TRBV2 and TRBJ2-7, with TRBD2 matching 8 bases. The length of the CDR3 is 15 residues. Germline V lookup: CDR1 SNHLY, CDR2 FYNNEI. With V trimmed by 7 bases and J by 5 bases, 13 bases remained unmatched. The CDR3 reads CASNPGGGRMNEQYF. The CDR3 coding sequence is TGTGCCAGCAACCCCGGCGGGGGGCGCATGAACGAGCAGTACTTC.

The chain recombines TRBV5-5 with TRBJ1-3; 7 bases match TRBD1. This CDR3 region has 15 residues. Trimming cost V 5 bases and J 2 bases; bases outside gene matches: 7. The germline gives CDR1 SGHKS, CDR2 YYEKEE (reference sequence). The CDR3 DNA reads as TGTGCCAGCAGAATGACAGGGCTGACTGGAAACACCATATATTTT. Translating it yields CASRMTGLTGNTIYF.

The CDR3 reads CASSAWQGYGYTF. As DNA, the CDR3 is TGTGCCAGCAGTGCTTGGCAGGGCTATGGCTACACCTTC. This rearrangement joins TRBV25-1 to TRBJ1-2; the D gene is possibly TRBD1 (5 bases). Looked up from germline, CDR1 is MGHDK and CDR2 is SYGVNS. V lost 4 bases and J lost 4, with 10 bases in between. The CDR3 spans 13 residues.

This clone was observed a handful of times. The CDR3 nucleotides are TGTGCCAGCAGCCACCGGGACAGGGACAACGTCCTGACTTTC. Translation gives CASSHRDRDNVLTF. V is TRBV7-9 and J is TRBJ2-6; TRBD1 agrees at 9 bases. J was trimmed by 9 bases and V by 5 bases; bases with no gene match: 5. The CDR3 loop spans 14 amino acids. CDR1 and CDR2 from the germline V gene are SEHNR and FQNEAQ (reference sequence).

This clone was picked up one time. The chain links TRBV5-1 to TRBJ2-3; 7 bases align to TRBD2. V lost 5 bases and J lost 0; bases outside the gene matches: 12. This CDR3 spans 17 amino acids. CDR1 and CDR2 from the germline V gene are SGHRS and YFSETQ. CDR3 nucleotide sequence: TGCGCCAGCAGTAAAGTCCCCGGGGGGATTAGCACAGATACGCAGTATTTT. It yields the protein CASSKVPGGISTDTQYF.

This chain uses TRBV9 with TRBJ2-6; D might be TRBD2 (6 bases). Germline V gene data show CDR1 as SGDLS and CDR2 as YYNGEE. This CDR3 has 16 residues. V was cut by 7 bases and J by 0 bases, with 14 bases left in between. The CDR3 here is CASGVGGPSGANVLTF. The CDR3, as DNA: TGTGCCAGCGGAGTCGGGGGACCCTCTGGGGCCAACGTCCTGACTTTC.

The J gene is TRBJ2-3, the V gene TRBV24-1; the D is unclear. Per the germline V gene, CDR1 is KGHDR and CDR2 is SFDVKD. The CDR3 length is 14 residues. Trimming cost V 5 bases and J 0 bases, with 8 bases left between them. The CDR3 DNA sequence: TGTGCCACCAGTGCCCCGGGTAGCACAGATACGCAGTATTTT. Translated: CATSAPGSTDTQYF.

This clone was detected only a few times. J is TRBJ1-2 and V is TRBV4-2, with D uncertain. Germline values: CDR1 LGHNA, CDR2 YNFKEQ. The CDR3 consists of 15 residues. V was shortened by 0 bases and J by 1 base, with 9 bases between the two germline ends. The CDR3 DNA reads TGTGCCAGCAGCCAAGACCCACATCTTAACTATGGCTACACCTTC. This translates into CASSQDPHLNYGYTF.